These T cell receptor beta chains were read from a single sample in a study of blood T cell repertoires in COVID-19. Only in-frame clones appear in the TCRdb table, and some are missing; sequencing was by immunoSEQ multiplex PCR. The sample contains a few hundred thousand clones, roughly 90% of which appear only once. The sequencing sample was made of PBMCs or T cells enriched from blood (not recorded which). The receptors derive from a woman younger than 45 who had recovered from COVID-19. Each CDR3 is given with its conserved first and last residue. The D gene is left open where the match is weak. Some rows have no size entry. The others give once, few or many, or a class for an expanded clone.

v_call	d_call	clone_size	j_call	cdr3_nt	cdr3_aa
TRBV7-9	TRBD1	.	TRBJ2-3	TGTGCCAGCAGCCCCACCGGGACAGGCACAGATACGCAGTATTTT	CASSPTGTGTDTQYF
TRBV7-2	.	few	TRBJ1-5	TGTGCCAGCAGCTTAGTATCTGGGGGGAATCAGCCCCAGCATTTT	CASSLVSGGNQPQHF
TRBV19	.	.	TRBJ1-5	TGTGCCAGTAGTACTACAGGAGCCAATCAGCCCCAGCATTTT	CASSTTGANQPQHF
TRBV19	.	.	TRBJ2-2	TGTGCCAGTACCGAAAGGCCCAGGGGAAGAACCGGGGAGCTGTTTTTT	CASTERPRGRTGELFF
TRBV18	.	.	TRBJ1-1	TGTGCCAGCTCCCAAGCTCCGGGACTCAGGAACACTGAAGCTTTCTTT	CASSQAPGLRNTEAFF
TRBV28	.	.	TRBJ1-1	TGTGCCAGCAGTTTGTCCCCCGGTTCTAGAGGAAACACTGAAGCTTTCTTT	CASSLSPGSRGNTEAFF
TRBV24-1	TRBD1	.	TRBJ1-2	TGTGCCACCAGTGATGCAGAGGACAGGGTAAATGGCTACACCTTC	CATSDAEDRVNGYTF
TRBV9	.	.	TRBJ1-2	TGTGCCAGCAGCGTAGTGGGGGGCTATGGCTACACCTTC	CASSVVGGYGYTF
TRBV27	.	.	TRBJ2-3	TGTGCCAGCAGTTCTCACCCCCGAGGTACGCAGTATTTT	CASSSHPRGTQYF
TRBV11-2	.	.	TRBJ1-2	TGTGCCAGCAGCACGCGGACAGTGGCTGGCTACACCTTC	CASSTRTVAGYTF
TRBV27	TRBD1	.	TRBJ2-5	TGTGCCAGCAGGTCGACAGGGGCCTGGTACCAAGAGACCCAGTACTTC	CASRSTGAWYQETQYF
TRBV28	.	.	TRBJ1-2	TGTGCCAGCAGTTTAGGACTGCCCGGTGGCTACACCTTC	CASSLGLPGGYTF
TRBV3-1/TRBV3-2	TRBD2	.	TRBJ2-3	TGTGCCAGCAGCCCCAGGACTAGCGGTAGGACAGATACGCAGTATTTT	CASSPRTSGRTDTQYF
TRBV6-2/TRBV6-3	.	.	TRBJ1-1	TGTGCCAGCAGTTATTTCGGGGACACTGAAGCTTTCTTT	CASSYFGDTEAFF
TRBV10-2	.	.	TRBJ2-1	TGCGCCAGCAGTCTAGGGAGTTACAATGAGCAGTTCTTC	CASSLGSYNEQFF
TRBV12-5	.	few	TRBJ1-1	TGTGCTAGTGGCCAGGGGACCACAGCCCCAGCTTTCTTT	CASGQGTTAPAFF
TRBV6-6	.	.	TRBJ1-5	TGTGCCAGCAGGCCCACAGCTAGCAATCAGCCCCAGCATTTT	CASRPTASNQPQHF
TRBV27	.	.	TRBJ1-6	TGTGCCAGCAAATCCGACCGGGGGGGAGTTAATTCACCCCTCCACTTT	CASKSDRGGVNSPLHF
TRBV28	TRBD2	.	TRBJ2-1	TGTGCCAGCACATCCCCAGCGGGGGATTACAATGAGCAGTTCTTC	CASTSPAGDYNEQFF
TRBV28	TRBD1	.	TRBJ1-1	TGTGCCAGCAGTTCCCTGACAGGGCAATATTCTGAAGCTTTCTTT	CASSSLTGQYSEAFF
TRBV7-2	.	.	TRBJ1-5	TGTGCCAGCAGCTTAGACAGGAGTCAGCCCCAGCATTTT	CASSLDRSQPQHF
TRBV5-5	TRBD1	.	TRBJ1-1	TGTGCCAGCAGCCATCTGGTTCGACAGGGGGCGAGGACTGAAGCTTTCTTT	CASSHLVRQGARTEAFF
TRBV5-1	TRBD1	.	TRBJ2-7	TGCGCCAGCAGCCATGCTTCCGGGACAGGGGTCTACGAGCAGTACTTC	CASSHASGTGVYEQYF
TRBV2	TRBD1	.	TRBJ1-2	TGTGCCAGCACCTGGGACAGGGGTGACTATGGCTACACCTTC	CASTWDRGDYGYTF
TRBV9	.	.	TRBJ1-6	TGTGCCAGCAGCACCTGGACGGAGGGATCACCCCTCCACTTT	CASSTWTEGSPLHF
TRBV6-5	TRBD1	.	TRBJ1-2	TGTGCCAGCAGTCGCGACAGGGACTATGGCTACACCTTC	CASSRDRDYGYTF
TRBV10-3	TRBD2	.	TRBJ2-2	TGTGCCATCAGTATAGCGGGGCGCACCGGGGAGCTGTTTTTT	CAISIAGRTGELFF
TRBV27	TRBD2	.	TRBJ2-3	TGTGCCAGCAGTTCCCTACTAGCGGGGGCCGATACGCAGTATTTT	CASSSLLAGADTQYF
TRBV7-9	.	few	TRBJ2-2	TGTGCCAGCAGCTCCCCAACCGGGGAGCTGTTTTTT	CASSSPTGELFF
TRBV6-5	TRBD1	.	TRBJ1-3	TGTGCCAGCAGGGACAGGAAACCTGGAAACACCATATATTTT	CASRDRKPGNTIYF
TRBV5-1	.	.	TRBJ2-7	TGCGCCAGCAACCCCGCTGGGGGGAAATCCTACGAGCAGTACTTC	CASNPAGGKSYEQYF
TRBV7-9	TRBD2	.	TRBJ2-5	TGTGCCAGCAGCCAGAACAGCGGGGGATTCGAGACCCAGTACTTC	CASSQNSGGFETQYF
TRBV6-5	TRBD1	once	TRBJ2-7	TGTGCCAGCAGCCTGACAGGGGCCACCTACGAGCAGTACTTC	CASSLTGATYEQYF
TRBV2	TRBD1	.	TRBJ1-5	TGTGCCAGCAGTGAGTGGGGCACAGGGGGTGGCAATCAGCCCCAGCATTTT	CASSEWGTGGGNQPQHF
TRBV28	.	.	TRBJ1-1	TGTGCCAGCAGTTCCCCAGGGTTAATGATGAACACTGAAGCTTTCTTT	CASSSPGLMMNTEAFF
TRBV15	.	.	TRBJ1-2	TGTGCCACCAGCAGATCTGACAGTCCTACCGGCTACACCTTC	CATSRSDSPTGYTF
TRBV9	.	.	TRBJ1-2	TGTGCCAGCAGCAGGGGTTTGAGCTACACCTTC	CASSRGLSYTF
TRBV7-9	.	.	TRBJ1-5	TGTGCCAGCAGCTTGGACCAGGGGCCCCAGCATTTT	CASSLDQGPQHF
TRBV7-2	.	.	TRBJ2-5	TGTGCCAGCAGCCTCCCGCGGGGCCCCGAGACCCAGTACTTC	CASSLPRGPETQYF
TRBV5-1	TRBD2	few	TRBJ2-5	TGCGCCAGCACCCCGGGACTAGCGGGGGGCGGGACCCAGTACTTC	CASTPGLAGGGTQYF
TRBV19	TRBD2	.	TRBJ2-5	TGTGCCAGTAGCCCAACTAGCGGGGGACAAGAGACCCAGTACTTC	CASSPTSGGQETQYF
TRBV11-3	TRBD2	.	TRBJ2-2	TGTGCCAGCAGCGGAGCGCGGGGGGGCCGCACCGGGGAGCTGTTTTTT	CASSGARGGRTGELFF
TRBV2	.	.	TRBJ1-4	TGTGCCAGCACCGAGGAGGGTAAAAAACTGTTTTTT	CASTEEGKKLFF
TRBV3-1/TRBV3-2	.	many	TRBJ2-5	TGTGCCAGCAGCCAAGATGGCCGACGGCCAGGGGAGACCCAGTACTTC	CASSQDGRRPGETQYF
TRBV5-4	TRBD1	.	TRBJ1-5	TGTGCCAGCAGCCTACAGGGGGTCAATCAGCCCCAGCATTTT	CASSLQGVNQPQHF
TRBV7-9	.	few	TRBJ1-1	TGTGCCAGCAGCCATACAGGGTTAGGGGACACTGAAGCTTTCTTT	CASSHTGLGDTEAFF
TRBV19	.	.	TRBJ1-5	TGTGCCAGTAGTGTTACCGGGACATCGGATCAGCCCCAGCATTTT	CASSVTGTSDQPQHF
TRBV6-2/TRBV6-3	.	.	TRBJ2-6	TGTGCCAGCAGCACACAGGGCGCTGGGGCCAACGTCCTGACTTTC	CASSTQGAGANVLTF
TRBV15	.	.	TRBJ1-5	TGTGCCACCAGCAGAAAAGGGCGTCCGGGAGGAAGCAATCAGCCCCAGCATTTT	CATSRKGRPGGSNQPQHF
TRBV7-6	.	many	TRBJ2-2	TGTGCCAGCAGCTTAGGCGGGACAGATTACACCGGGGAGCTGTTTTTT	CASSLGGTDYTGELFF
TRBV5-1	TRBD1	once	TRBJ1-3	TGCGCCAGCAGTGACAGGGTATCTGGAAACACCATATATTTT	CASSDRVSGNTIYF
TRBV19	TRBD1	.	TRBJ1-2	TGTGCCAGTCACGACAGGGTTCTAACGGGCTACACCTTC	CASHDRVLTGYTF
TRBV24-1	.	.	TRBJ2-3	TGTGCCACCAGTGATGACGGGCAGGGGACAGATACGCAGTATTTT	CATSDDGQGTDTQYF
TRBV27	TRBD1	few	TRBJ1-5	TGTGCCAGCAGTTTGAATACAGGGGGTCAGCCCCAGCATTTT	CASSLNTGGQPQHF
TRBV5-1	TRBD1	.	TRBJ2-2	TGCGCCAGCAGCACGGGACAGTTTACCGGGGAGCTGTTTTTT	CASSTGQFTGELFF
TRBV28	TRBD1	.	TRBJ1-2	TGTGCCAGCATTTCGGGACAGGGGTTCTATGGCTACACCTTC	CASISGQGFYGYTF
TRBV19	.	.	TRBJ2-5	TGTGCCAGTAGTGCTAGCTCGGCGGAGACCCAGTACTTC	CASSASSAETQYF
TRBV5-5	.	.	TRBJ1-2	TGTGCCAGCAGCACGGGATATGGCTACACCTTC	CASSTGYGYTF